This TCR beta chain comes out of a study of T cell clonotyping in hematopoietic cell transplantation. The table came from immunoSEQ multiplex PCR; TCRdb's copy has only in-frame clones and leaves some out. The sample records around 3,300 clones, roughly three quarters being singletons. CDR1 LNHNV and CDR2 YYDKDF come from the germline V gene (reference sequence). The CDR3 consists of 18 residues. V was pared by 3 bases and J by 0 bases, with 18 bases between. This clone was found once. What it binds is not known. General study points: At the given depth, recipient repertoires were over 97% de novo clonotypes. Pathologically expanded recipient clonotypes increased progressively from day 30 to day 180 as diversity fell.

J is TRBJ1-5 and V is TRBV15; D is ambiguous. Source: peripheral blood mononuclear cells, taken 30 days after allogeneic stem cell transplant. The sequence came from a male patient between 40 and 49 years old who had an allogeneic stem cell transplant from an unrelated donor, so the T cells may come from the graft donor. Some clones in this sample may be carry-over from other donors' samples. CDR3 region: CATSSPGHLSASNQPQHF. For the CDR3, the DNA is TGTGCCACCAGCAGCCCGGGCCACCTTTCGGCTAGCAATCAGCCCCAGCATTTT.